The entry that follows covers one T cell receptor (beta chain) sequence. This record belongs to a study of blood T cell repertoires in COVID-19. Study-wide background: Some COVID-19 samples were acute and others convalescent; all came from the United States, Italy and Spain. In each case, the material was cDNA or gDNA derived from T cells, B-cell-depleted T cells, or PBMCs.

Study processing details: Quantification of nucleated cells was approximated via reference gene primer amplification. Clones were read by immunoSEQ multiplex PCR, and TCRdb kept only the in-frame ones, dropping some. Clonal size and the V and J genes are those of that table, whereas D and trimming came from the DNA. The sample carries roughly 130,000 clones, 70% to 85% recorded once. The clonotype was recovered from a woman between 50 and 59 years old with acute or convalescent COVID-19. Sequencing used peripheral blood.

CDR3 amino acids: CASSLPGESSPLHF. The CDR3 DNA reads as TGTGCCAGCAGCTTGCCAGGGGAATCTTCACCCCTCCACTTT. V gene TRBV5-6 combines with J gene TRBJ1-6, with D maybe TRBD1 (6 bases). V lost 1 base, J lost 9 bases, and 11 bases lay in between. The CDR3 contains 14 residues. CDR1 and CDR2 from the germline V gene are SGHDT and YYEEEE.